Each of the 25 T cell receptor beta chains below was sequenced from the same sample in a study of blood T cell repertoires in COVID-19. The table came from immunoSEQ multiplex PCR; TCRdb's copy has only in-frame clones and leaves some out. The profile shows hundreds of thousands of clones, over 75% of them singletons. The sample taken for sequencing was peripheral blood. These receptors all stem from a man younger than 35 with active or convalescent COVID-19.

This clone was seen a handful of times. The CDR3 region has the DNA TGTGCCAGCAGCGCGTGGACAAACCAGCCCCAGCATTTT. Its translation: CASSAWTNQPQHF. V and J are TRBV7-9 and TRBJ1-5, with D possibly matching TRBD1 (5 bases). This CDR3 region has 13 residues. V was cut by 5 bases and J by 7 bases, with 12 bases left in between. Germline-derived CDR1 and CDR2 are SEHNR and FQNEAQ (reference sequence).

V usage is TRBV18 and J usage is TRBJ2-2, with D uncertain. Germline CDR1 reads KGHSH; CDR2 reads LQKENI. This CDR3 is built from 14 residues. V gave up 3 bases and J gave up 4 bases, with 9 bases separating them. The CDR3 sequence: CASSPNWSTGELFF. The CDR3 coding sequence is TGTGCCAGCTCACCTAATTGGAGCACCGGGGAGCTGTTTTTT. Based on the CDR3 plus reference TRBV18 and TRBJ2-2, the full variable domain is NAGVMQNPRHLVRRRGQEARLRCSPMKGHSHVYWYRQLPEEGLKFMVYLQKENIIDESGMPKERFSAEFPKEGPSILRIQQVVRGDSAAYFCASSPNWSTGELFFGEGSRLTVL.

The chain links TRBV6-2 or TRBV6-3 to TRBJ1-3; D remains ambiguous. V dropped 6 bases and J dropped 3 bases, with 12 bases sitting between them. This CDR3 spans 14 amino acids. Germline V CDR1 and CDR2: MNHEY, SVGEGT. The CDR3 protein is CASSPAADGNTIYF. The CDR3 region has the DNA TGTGCCAGCAGCCCTGCGGCAGATGGAAACACCATATATTTT.

V and J are TRBV14 and TRBJ2-3; 7 nucleotides line up with TRBD2. Losses at the gene ends were 8 bases for V and 0 bases for J; bases not matched to a gene: 8. The CDR3 consists of 15 residues. Germline CDR1 and CDR2: SGHDN and FVKESK. CDR3 amino acids: CASDPGGTSTDTQYF. CDR3 nucleotide sequence: TGTGCCAGCGACCCCGGGGGGACTAGCACAGATACGCAGTATTTT.

The gene calls are TRBV6-2 or TRBV6-3 and TRBJ1-4; 10 bases line up with TRBD1. Germline CDR1 reads MNHEY; CDR2 reads SVGEGT. The ends lost 5 bases at V and 6 bases at J; junction bases unmatched: 9. The CDR3 extends over 16 amino acids. The CDR3 spells CASSRRQGALYEKLFF. The CDR3 DNA sequence: TGTGCCAGCAGTAGAAGACAGGGGGCTTTATATGAAAAACTGTTTTTT.

V gene TRBV10-3 combines with J gene TRBJ2-7; a possible D gene is TRBD1 (6 bases). The CDR3 is 11 residues long. The ends were cut back, 10 bases at V and 5 bases at J, with 12 bases in the middle. The germline V gene has CDR1 ENHRY and CDR2 SYGVKD. The DNA of the CDR3 is TGTGCCACTACAGGGAAGGACGAGCAGTACTTC. Amino acids: CATTGKDEQYF.

The sample holds one count of this clone. The chain is built from TRBV5-5 and TRBJ1-6; 7 positions match TRBD1. Germline V gene lookup returns CDR1 SGHKS and CDR2 YYEKEE (reference sequence). CDR3 size: 15 residues. V was clipped by 4 bases and J by 9 bases; unmatched bases: 10. The CDR3 DNA reads TGTGCCAGCAGCGGGGACAGCTTGAGGGGTTCACCCCTCCACTTT. This encodes CASSGDSLRGSPLHF.

The chain employs TRBV4-1 and TRBJ2-7; 9 nucleotides match TRBD1. The CDR3 has 16 residues. Germline V gene sequence: CDR1 MGHRA, CDR2 YSYEKL. Unmatched junction bases numbered 13, after V lost 3 bases and J lost 7 bases. DNA of the CDR3: TGCGCCAGCAGCCAGTCCGGGGACAGGGTCAACCTGGAGCAGTACTTC. Its protein is CASSQSGDRVNLEQYF.

The gene calls are TRBV9 and TRBJ2-5; 8 bases are a match to TRBD1. This CDR3 has 14 amino acids. Per germline, CDR1 SGDLS and CDR2 YYNGEE. The V segment lost 4 bases and the J segment 5 bases; nucleotides outside the gene matches: 7. The CDR3 coding sequence is TGTGCCAGCAGCACCGGACAGGGCTTTGAGACCCAGTACTTC. Translation: CASSTGQGFETQYF.

J is TRBJ2-1 and V is TRBV5-6, with 8 bases that match TRBD1. The germline gives CDR1 SGHDT, CDR2 YYEEEE. The CDR3 has 18 residues. V was clipped by 2 bases and J by 5 bases; unmatched bases: 15. The CDR3 coding sequence is TGTGCCAGCAGCTTTTCTGACAGGGGCACCCCTTGGGACAATGAGCAGTTCTTC. It codes for CASSFSDRGTPWDNEQFF.

The J gene is TRBJ1-5, the V gene TRBV6-2 or TRBV6-3; TRBD1 might be the D (5 bases). CDR3 size: 14 residues. Trimming shortened V by 3 bases and J by 2 bases, and 8 bases separated the two germline ends. Per germline, CDR1 MNHEY and CDR2 SVGEGT. The CDR3 coding sequence is TGTGCCAGCAGTTATCAGGGCCGCAATCAGCCCCAGCATTTT. It is translated as CASSYQGRNQPQHF.

The chain combines TRBV6-1 with TRBJ2-3; 11 bases line up with TRBD2. The J segment lost 0 bases and the V segment lost 3 bases, leaving 8 bases of the junction unmatched. Germline lookup yields CDR1 MNHNS and CDR2 SASEGT. The CDR3 extends over 18 amino acids. CDR3 DNA sequence: TGTGCCAGCAGTGACCCGGGACTAGCGGAACAAAGCACAGATACGCAGTATTTT. This codes for CASSDPGLAEQSTDTQYF.

The CDR3 is CASSPGPPRVVHSPLHF. CDR3 DNA: TGCGCCAGCAGCCCCGGTCCTCCCAGGGTAGTTCATTCACCCCTCCACTTT. The chain is built from TRBV4-1 and TRBJ1-6; D may be TRBD1 (5 bases). The germline V and J ends were trimmed by 4 bases and 8 bases, with 21 bases remaining between them. CDR3 length: 17 residues. In germline, CDR1 is MGHRA, CDR2 YSYEKL.

V and J are TRBV10-2 and TRBJ1-5; D gene uncertain. The V end was cut by 7 bases, the J end by 4 bases, with 11 bases between. Per the germline V gene, CDR1 is WSHSY and CDR2 is SAAADI. The CDR3 consists of 13 residues. CDR3 amino acids: CASTVGGNQPQHF. Written as DNA, the CDR3 is TGCGCCAGCACGGTCGGCGGTAATCAGCCCCAGCATTTT.

The chain recombines TRBV3-1 (or the pseudogene TRBV3-2) with TRBJ2-5, with a weak D call TRBD2 (6 bases). Trimming pared 4 bases from V and 2 bases from J, leaving 14 bases between. CDR3 length: 15 residues. CDR1 LGHDT and CDR2 YNNKEL come from the germline V gene (reference sequence). The CDR3 here is CASSRLGGVQETQYF. DNA for the CDR3: TGTGCCAGCAGCCGACTAGGAGGTGTTCAAGAGACCCAGTACTTC.

The genes are TRBV5-4 and TRBJ2-7, with a tentative D call TRBD2 (6 bases). CDR3 length equals 16 residues. Trimming pared 4 bases from V and 0 bases from J, leaving 17 bases between. Germline loops: CDR1 SGHNT, CDR2 YYREEE (reference sequence). The DNA for the CDR3 is TGTGCCAGCAGCCCAGCTTGGAGGCGGGACTCCTACGAGCAGTACTTC. Its translation: CASSPAWRRDSYEQYF.

The table lists this clone with a few counts. The chain links TRBV29-1 to TRBJ1-2; D remains unclear. This CDR3 has 13 residues. The germline V and J ends were trimmed by 0 bases and 5 bases, with 10 bases remaining between them. The germline CDR1 and CDR2 sequences are SQVTM and ANQGSEA. In DNA form, the CDR3 reads TGCAGCGTTGAAGATAAAGAGCGATATGGCTACACCTTC. As protein: CSVEDKERYGYTF. Using reference TRBV29-1 and TRBJ1-2 for the parts outside the CDR3, the full variable domain is SAVISQKPSRDICQRGTSLTIQCQVDSQVTMMFWYRQQPGQSLTLIATANQGSEATYESGFVIDKFPISRPNLTFSTLTVSNMSPEDSSIYLCSVEDKERYGYTFGSGTRLTVV.

The chain couples TRBV5-1 to TRBJ2-1; D unresolved. This CDR3 spans 18 amino acids. Trimming removed 0 bases at V and 1 base at J, with 17 bases between. The germline gives CDR1 SGHRS, CDR2 YFSETQ. The CDR3 DNA follows: TGCGCCAGCAGCTTGGTTTTCGCGTCATTTAGTTCCTACAATGAGCAGTTCTTC. Encoded protein: CASSLVFASFSSYNEQFF. The full variable domain, completed using reference TRBV5-1 and TRBJ2-1, is KAGVTQTPRYLIKTRGQQVTLSCSPISGHRSVSWYQQTPGQGLQFLFEYFSETQRNKGNFPGRFSGRQFSNSRSEMNVSTLELGDSALYLCASSLVFASFSSYNEQFFGPGTRLTVL.

This chain uses TRBV27 with TRBJ1-2; D remains ambiguous. V shed 5 bases and J shed 4 bases, with 11 bases lying between them. The length of the CDR3 is 13 residues. The germline V gene encodes CDR1 MNHEY and CDR2 SMNVEV (reference sequence). In nucleotides, the CDR3 is TGTGCCAGCAGTCCTTGGCCGGGCTATGGCTACACCTTC. This codes for CASSPWPGYGYTF.

V gene TRBV7-2 combines with J gene TRBJ1-4; tentative D call: TRBD1 (6 bases). Trimming removed 8 bases at V and 1 base at J, with 17 bases between. Looked up from germline, CDR1 is SGHTA and CDR2 is FQGNSA. This CDR3 has 16 residues. The CDR3: CASARPGGGTNEKLFF. CDR3 in DNA: TGTGCCAGCGCCCGGCCGGGGGGCGGAACTAATGAAAAACTGTTTTTT.

The chain carries TRBV2 and TRBJ1-5; the D gene is possibly TRBD1 (6 bases). Deletions cut 7 bases from V and 5 bases from J, with 15 bases between. Per the germline V gene, CDR1 is SNHLY and CDR2 is FYNNEI. This CDR3 spans 14 amino acids. CDR3 coding DNA: TGTGCCAGCATGGGCATGGACAGCCATCAGCCCCAGCATTTT. Its translation: CASMGMDSHQPQHF.

The gene calls are TRBV27 and TRBJ1-6, with 9 positions matching TRBD1. The CDR3 is made up of 13 amino acids. CDR1 and CDR2 from the germline V gene are MNHEY and SMNVEV (reference sequence). V gave up 8 bases and J gave up 11 bases; unmatched junction bases: 7. Here the CDR3 DNA reads TGTGCCAGCGGGACAGGGTCTATGGCACCCCTCCACTTT. It codes for CASGTGSMAPLHF.

The chain uses TRBV4-1 and TRBJ1-5; D perhaps matches TRBD1 (5 bases). There are 17 residues in the CDR3. Trimming removed 2 bases at V and 4 bases at J, with 18 bases between. Germline V gene sequence: CDR1 MGHRA, CDR2 YSYEKL. For the CDR3, the DNA is TGCGCCAGCAGCCAAATCTCCGGTGGGGGAGGGAATCAGCCCCAGCATTTT. As protein: CASSQISGGGGNQPQHF.

This clone was seen a single time. This chain connects TRBV23-1 to TRBJ2-7; 7 bases fit TRBD1. TRBV23-1 qualifies as an ORF whose function is uncertain. This CDR3 spans 17 amino acids. V gave up 6 bases and J gave up 4 bases; unmatched junction bases: 18. CDR3 sequence: CASSIRRPTGLDYEQYF. CDR3 in DNA: TGCGCCAGCAGCATCCGTCGCCCGACAGGGTTGGATTACGAGCAGTACTTC.

This clone was observed once. The V and J genes are TRBV6-2 or TRBV6-3 and TRBJ2-3; possible D gene TRBD1, 5 bases. The V gene's germline CDR1 is MNHEY and CDR2 SVGEGT. V dropped 2 bases and J dropped 2 bases, with 14 bases sitting between them. The CDR3 is 16 residues long. CDR3 residues: CASSYPQGVTTDTQYF. CDR3 bases: TGTGCCAGCAGTTACCCTCAAGGGGTTACCACAGATACGCAGTATTTT.